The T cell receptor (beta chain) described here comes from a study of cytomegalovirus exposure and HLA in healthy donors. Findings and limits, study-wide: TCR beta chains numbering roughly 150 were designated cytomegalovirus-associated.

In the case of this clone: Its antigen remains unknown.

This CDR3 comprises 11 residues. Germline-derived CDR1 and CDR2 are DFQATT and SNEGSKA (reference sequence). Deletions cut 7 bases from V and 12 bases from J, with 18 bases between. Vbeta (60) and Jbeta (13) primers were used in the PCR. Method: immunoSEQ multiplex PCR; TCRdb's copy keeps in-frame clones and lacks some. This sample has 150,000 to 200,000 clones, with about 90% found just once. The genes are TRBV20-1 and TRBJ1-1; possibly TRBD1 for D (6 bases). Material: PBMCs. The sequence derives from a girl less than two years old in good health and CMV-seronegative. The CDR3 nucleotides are TGCAGTGTTAGCAGACAGGCGAGAACTTTCTTT. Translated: CSVSRQARTFF.